The 6 T cell receptor beta chains reported below all come from one sample, sequenced in a study of cytomegalovirus exposure and HLA in healthy donors. The PCR contained 60 Vbeta and 13 Jbeta primers. The protocol was immunoSEQ multiplex PCR, while the TCRdb copy is restricted to in-frame clones and leaves out a portion. This table holds some 160,000 clones, around 78% found once. The sample taken for sequencing was PBMCs. These receptors all come from a woman in her thirties or forties in good health and CMV-seronegative.

This chain uses TRBV19 with TRBJ1-6; D not resolved. Germline V gene lookup returns CDR1 LNHDA and CDR2 SQIVND (reference sequence). CDR3 length: 14 residues. With 5 bases removed from V and 6 bases from J, the gap between germline ends came to 11 bases. The DNA for the CDR3 is TGTGCCAGTAGTCCCTACGCGTCTAATTCACCCCTCCACTTT. Its protein product is CASSPYASNSPLHF.

This sequence joins TRBV15 and TRBJ2-1; TRBD1 matches 7 bases. The CDR3 runs 15 residues. Germline-derived CDR1 and CDR2 are LNHNV and YYDKDF (reference sequence). Losses at the gene ends were 4 bases for V and 5 bases for J; bases not matched to a gene: 8. CDR3 DNA: TGTGCCACCAGCACCTTCCGGGACAGTAACAATGAGCAGTTCTTC. This sequence encodes CATSTFRDSNNEQFF.

The chain is built from TRBV19 and TRBJ2-5, with D possibly matching TRBD2 (6 bases). Germline CDR1 LNHDA, CDR2 SQIVND (reference sequence). With 4 bases removed from V and 5 bases from J, the gap between germline ends came to 17 bases. This CDR3 is 15 amino acids long. DNA for the CDR3: TGTGCCAGTAGTAGATTGGTTGCTAGCGCGGAGACCCAGTACTTC. Translating it yields CASSRLVASAETQYF.

The chain joins TRBV5-5 to TRBJ2-7; 13 bases line up with TRBD2. Trimming at V came to 4 bases and at J to 2 bases, leaving 3 bases not matched to a gene. Germline CDR1 is SGHKS and CDR2 is YYEKEE (reference sequence). The CDR3 is 15 amino acids. CDR3 bases: TGTGCCAGCAGCCCGGGACTAGCGGGGACCTACGAGCAGTACTTC. Its translation: CASSPGLAGTYEQYF.

This clone showed up just a few times. The chain uses TRBV2 and TRBJ2-7, with D possibly being TRBD1 (7 bases). Per the germline V gene, CDR1 is SNHLY and CDR2 is FYNNEI. The length of the CDR3 is 13 residues. V lost 4 bases, J lost 4 bases, and 11 bases lay in between. In nucleotides, the CDR3 is TGTGCCAGCAGTGTCCAGGGGGGATACGAGCAGTACTTC. Translating it yields CASSVQGGYEQYF.

The rearrangement joins TRBV4-1 to TRBJ1-5; 8 nucleotides line up with TRBD1. This CDR3 comprises 18 residues. The germline V gene encodes CDR1 MGHRA and CDR2 YSYEKL. V lost 4 bases to trimming and J lost 2 bases; unmatched junction nucleotides: 13. This CDR3 is CASSRHLIQGEGNQPQHF. In DNA, the CDR3 is TGCGCCAGCAGCCGCCACCTAATACAGGGGGAAGGCAATCAGCCCCAGCATTTT.